This is a list of T cell receptor beta chains from one sample in a study of cytomegalovirus exposure and HLA in healthy donors. The method was immunoSEQ multiplex PCR; TCRdb's version includes in-frame clones alone and lacks a portion of them. The sample carries more than 95,000 clones, about 83% recorded once. The source material was PBMCs. The receptors come from a man aged 25-45 years in good health and CMV-seronegative. Both conserved end residues are part of each CDR3. Each record gives: clone size, J gene, CDR3 length, D gene, V gene, CDR3 DNA, CDR3 protein. The D gene is left open where the match is weak. Only some rows state a clone size, as once, few, many or a class for expanded clones.

NA	TRBJ1-4	17	TRBD1	TRBV11-2	TGTGCCAGCAGCCGGACAGGAAAAGGAACAACTAATGAAAAACTGTTTTTT	CASSRTGKGTTNEKLFF
NA	TRBJ1-2	13	NA	TRBV27	TGTGCCAGCAGTTTATCCCAGGGTGGCGGCTACACCTTC	CASSLSQGGGYTF
NA	TRBJ1-4	15	NA	TRBV7-9	TGTGCCAGCAGCTCCAATGAGGGGGTAGGGGAAAAACTGTTTTTT	CASSSNEGVGEKLFF
NA	TRBJ2-2	17	TRBD2	TRBV9	TGTGCCAGCAGCGTAGGCGGGGGGGGAGCGAACACCGGGGAGCTGTTTTTT	CASSVGGGGANTGELFF
NA	TRBJ2-3	15	NA	TRBV4-2	TGTGCCAGCAGCCAAGATCGGAGGGGCACAGATACGCAGTATTTT	CASSQDRRGTDTQYF
NA	TRBJ1-1	13	NA	TRBV7-3	TGTGCCAGCAGCTCGTACAGGAACACTGAAGCTTTCTTT	CASSSYRNTEAFF
NA	TRBJ2-1	15	TRBD2	TRBV15	TGTGCCACCAGGCGGGAGGCCCTTTCCTACAATGAGCAGTTCTTC	CATRREALSYNEQFF
NA	TRBJ2-7	17	TRBD2	TRBV5-1	TGCGCCAGCAGCTTTGGGACTAGCGGGAGATCGAACTACGAGCAGTACTTC	CASSFGTSGRSNYEQYF
NA	TRBJ1-1	18	TRBD1	TRBV5-1	TGCGCCAGCAGCTTGGCCCGACAGGGAAGGTTTGTGAACACTGAAGCTTTCTTT	CASSLARQGRFVNTEAFF
few	TRBJ1-1	13	TRBD1	TRBV6-5	TGTGCCAGCCAAAAGGGACAGCAATATGAGGCTTTCTTT	CASQKGQQYEAFF
NA	TRBJ2-2	16	NA	TRBV7-7	TGTGCCAGCAGCTTGATTCCGGGACTCGCAACCGGGGAGCTGTTTTTT	CASSLIPGLATGELFF
NA	TRBJ2-2	15	NA	TRBV2	TGTGCCAGCAGAGCTTCCGGGACAAAAGGCGGGGAGCTGTTTTTT	CASRASGTKGGELFF
NA	TRBJ2-6	15	NA	TRBV6-5	TGTGCCAGCAGCGCGAGGGTGTCTGGGGCCAACGTCCTGACTTTC	CASSARVSGANVLTF
NA	TRBJ2-7	15	NA	TRBV19	TGTGCCAGTAGTATCAGGGGACTACCTGACTACGAGCAGTACTTC	CASSIRGLPDYEQYF
NA	TRBJ1-2	14	NA	TRBV5-4	TGTGCCAGCAGCTTAGACGGACAGCACTATGGCTACACCTTC	CASSLDGQHYGYTF
NA	TRBJ1-6	15	TRBD1	TRBV7-2	TGTGCCAGCAGCTTTACCGGGACAGGGGCTTCACCCCTCCACTTT	CASSFTGTGASPLHF
NA	TRBJ1-5	15	TRBD1	TRBV10-3	TGTGCCATCAGTGAGTCGACAGGGGTAGGTCAGCCCCAGCATTTT	CAISESTGVGQPQHF
NA	TRBJ2-4	15	NA	TRBV10-3	TGTGCCATCAGTGAAAGCCGAGGAGCCAAAAACATTCAGTACTTC	CAISESRGAKNIQYF
NA	TRBJ1-5	13	NA	TRBV6-5	TGTGCCAGCAACAGGGCCCCCAATCAGCCCCAGCACTTT	CASNRAPNQPQHF